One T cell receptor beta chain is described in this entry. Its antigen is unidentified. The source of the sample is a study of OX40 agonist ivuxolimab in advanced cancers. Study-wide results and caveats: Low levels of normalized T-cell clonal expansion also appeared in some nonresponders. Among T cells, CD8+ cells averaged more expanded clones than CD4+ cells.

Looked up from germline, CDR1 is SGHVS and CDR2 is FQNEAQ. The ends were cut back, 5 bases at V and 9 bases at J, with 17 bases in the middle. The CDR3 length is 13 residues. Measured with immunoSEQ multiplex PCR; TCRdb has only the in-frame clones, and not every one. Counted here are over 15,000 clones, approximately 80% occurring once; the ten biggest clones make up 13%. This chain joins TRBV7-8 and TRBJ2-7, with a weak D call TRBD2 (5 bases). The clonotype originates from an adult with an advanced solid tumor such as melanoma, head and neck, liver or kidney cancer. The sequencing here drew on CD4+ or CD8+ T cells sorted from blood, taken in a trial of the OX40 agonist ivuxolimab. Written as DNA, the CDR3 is TGTGCCAGCAGCAGGACTTTCCTAGGAAGGCAGTACTTC. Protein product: CASSRTFLGRQYF.